The 5 T cell receptor beta chains given below trace back to one sample, sequenced in a study of Ad26.COV2.S vaccination and SARS-CoV-2 variants (dated by TCRdb to about 2021). Library preparation used the immunoSEQ multiplex PCR assay. Not all clones reach the TCRdb copy of this immuneACCESS table, which keeps in-frame sequences only. Checked studies attribute under half of the gap to unresolved V genes and leave the rest unexplained. For this sample there are about 400,000 clones; about nine tenths appear just once. The ten largest make up over 1.5% of the sample. Taken with the paper, the label for treatment or condition translates to: roughly 19 received Ad26.COV2.S at low or high dose, single or two shots; about 5 received placebo; per-sample allocation not given. For vaccine and placebo recipients, the sequenced repertoires came from samples collected on day 63 after the first injection. Sample: peripheral blood, taken in a trial of Ad26.COV2.S vaccine versus placebo. All receptors derive from a person aged 18-65 years who received the Ad26.COV2.S COVID-19 vaccine or a placebo.

The gene calls are TRBV30 and TRBJ2-5; 14 bases align to TRBD2. Germline V gives CDR1 GTSNPN, CDR2 SVGIG (reference sequence). CDR3 length: 17 amino acids. The V gene end was trimmed by 2 bases and the J gene end by 5 bases; junction bases not matched to a gene: 10. The CDR3 sequence: CAWSKPGLAGVGETQYF. CDR3 nucleotide sequence: TGTGCCTGGAGTAAACCGGGACTAGCGGGAGTAGGGGAGACCCAGTACTTC.

The chain combines TRBV25-1 with TRBJ2-5; D ambiguous. The CDR3 totals 14 residues. In germline, CDR1 is MGHDK, CDR2 SYGVNS. V was pared by 3 bases and J by 1 base, with 9 bases between. The CDR3 DNA reads TGTGCCAGCAGTGACAGGATCCTCCAAGAGACCCAGTACTTC. As protein: CASSDRILQETQYF.

This chain uses TRBV5-8 with TRBJ1-1; no clear D gene. V lost 1 base and J lost 1, with 5 bases in between. Germline V lookup: CDR1 SGHTS, CDR2 YDEGEE. The CDR3 spans 13 residues. This CDR3 reads CASSLIENTEAFF. CDR3 sequence (DNA): TGTGCCAGCAGCTTGATAGAGAACACTGAAGCTTTCTTT.

V is TRBV24-1 and J is TRBJ2-1; 13 nucleotides agree with TRBD2. V dropped 0 bases and J dropped 8; count of bases not matched to a gene: 0. From germline, CDR1 is KGHDR and CDR2 SFDVKD. The CDR3 has 15 amino acids. CDR3 sequence reads: CATSDLGLAGDEQFF. DNA of the CDR3: TGTGCCACCAGTGATTTGGGACTAGCGGGAGATGAGCAGTTCTTC.

The chain combines TRBV7-2 with TRBJ1-2; D perhaps matches TRBD1 (5 bases). Deletions cut 5 bases from V and 8 bases from J, with 9 bases between. This CDR3 is built from 11 residues. Germline CDR1 and CDR2: SGHTA and FQGNSA. This CDR3 is CASSLWGGYTF. Here the CDR3 DNA reads TGTGCCAGCAGCCTGTGGGGCGGCTACACCTTC.